A selection of T cell receptor beta chains follows, all from one sample in a study of CD4 T cells in relation to SARS-CoV-2 and coronaviruses. Method: immunoSEQ multiplex PCR; TCRdb's copy keeps in-frame clones and lacks some. The table shows 36,000 or so clones, with more than 60% occurring only once. These receptors are not linked to any known antigen. Material for sequencing was memory CD4+ T cells from PBMCs, cultured in vitro. The receptors originated from an adult with COVID-19. CDR3s include the opening cysteine and the closing phenylalanine or tryptophan. D genes are given only for firm matches. Only part of the rows carry a size: once, few, many, or a class if the clone is expanded.

v_call: TRBV7-2
clone_size: .
d_call: .
j_call: TRBJ2-1
cdr3_nt: TGTGCCAGCAGCTTACTTAAAGGCAATGAGCAGTTCTTC
cdr3_aa: CASSLLKGNEQFF

v_call: TRBV29-1
clone_size: .
d_call: .
j_call: TRBJ1-2
cdr3_nt: TGCAGCTTTGATCGAGGGAGAGGAGATGGCTACACCTTC
cdr3_aa: CSFDRGRGDGYTF

v_call: TRBV28
clone_size: .
d_call: .
j_call: TRBJ1-4
cdr3_nt: TGTGCCAGCAGATCAGACCCAACTAATGAAAAACTGTTTTTT
cdr3_aa: CASRSDPTNEKLFF

v_call: TRBV2
clone_size: once
d_call: .
j_call: TRBJ2-1
cdr3_nt: TGTGCCAGCATGGAGATGGATTACAATGAGCAGTTCTTC
cdr3_aa: CASMEMDYNEQFF

v_call: TRBV7-6
clone_size: .
d_call: TRBD2
j_call: TRBJ2-2
cdr3_nt: TGTGCCAGCAGCTCACTACCTAGCGGCAACACCGGGGAGCTGTTTTTT
cdr3_aa: CASSSLPSGNTGELFF

v_call: TRBV28
clone_size: once
d_call: TRBD2
j_call: TRBJ2-7
cdr3_nt: TGTGCCAGCAGTGTCCTAGCGGGAATCTACGAGCAGTACTTC
cdr3_aa: CASSVLAGIYEQYF

v_call: TRBV6-5
clone_size: .
d_call: .
j_call: TRBJ1-1
cdr3_nt: TGTGCCAGCAGTTCCTTGTCGGCGGCAGAAGCTTTCTTT
cdr3_aa: CASSSLSAAEAFF

v_call: TRBV28
clone_size: .
d_call: .
j_call: TRBJ2-2
cdr3_nt: TGTGCCAGCCTTCGGTACACCGGGGAGCTGTTTTTT
cdr3_aa: CASLRYTGELFF

v_call: TRBV28
clone_size: few
d_call: .
j_call: TRBJ1-3
cdr3_nt: TGTGCCAGCAGTTTATTGGGGGGCATCTCTGGAAACACCATATATTTT
cdr3_aa: CASSLLGGISGNTIYF

v_call: TRBV2
clone_size: .
d_call: .
j_call: TRBJ2-3
cdr3_nt: TGTGCCAGCAGTGCCACCGGACCCATGAAGGGAGATACGCAGTATTTT
cdr3_aa: CASSATGPMKGDTQYF

v_call: TRBV9
clone_size: .
d_call: .
j_call: TRBJ2-1
cdr3_nt: TGTGCCAGCAGCGTAGGAATAGGGGATCACAATGAGCAGTTCTTC
cdr3_aa: CASSVGIGDHNEQFF

v_call: TRBV19
clone_size: .
d_call: TRBD1
j_call: TRBJ1-2
cdr3_nt: TGTGCCAGTAGTATACTCGTCAGCGGACAGGTCAACGACTACACCTTC
cdr3_aa: CASSILVSGQVNDYTF

v_call: TRBV29-1
clone_size: few
d_call: TRBD2
j_call: TRBJ2-1
cdr3_nt: TGCAGCGCCCTCCTAGCGGTTGACCCCAATGAGCAGTTCTTC
cdr3_aa: CSALLAVDPNEQFF

v_call: TRBV9
clone_size: once
d_call: TRBD2
j_call: TRBJ2-1
cdr3_nt: TGTGCCAGCAGCCCCGGGACTAGCGGGAGTGGAAATGAGCAGTTCTTC
cdr3_aa: CASSPGTSGSGNEQFF

v_call: TRBV6-6
clone_size: .
d_call: .
j_call: TRBJ2-1
cdr3_nt: TGTGCCAGCAGTTACTCAGGGGGGGCCTACAATGAGCAGTTCTTC
cdr3_aa: CASSYSGGAYNEQFF

v_call: TRBV6-5
clone_size: .
d_call: .
j_call: TRBJ1-1
cdr3_nt: TGTGCCAGCAGACGCGCGGGAGAAGCTTTCTTT
cdr3_aa: CASRRAGEAFF

v_call: TRBV30
clone_size: .
d_call: .
j_call: TRBJ2-1
cdr3_nt: TGTGCCTGGAACAATGAGCAGTTCTTC
cdr3_aa: CAWNNEQFF